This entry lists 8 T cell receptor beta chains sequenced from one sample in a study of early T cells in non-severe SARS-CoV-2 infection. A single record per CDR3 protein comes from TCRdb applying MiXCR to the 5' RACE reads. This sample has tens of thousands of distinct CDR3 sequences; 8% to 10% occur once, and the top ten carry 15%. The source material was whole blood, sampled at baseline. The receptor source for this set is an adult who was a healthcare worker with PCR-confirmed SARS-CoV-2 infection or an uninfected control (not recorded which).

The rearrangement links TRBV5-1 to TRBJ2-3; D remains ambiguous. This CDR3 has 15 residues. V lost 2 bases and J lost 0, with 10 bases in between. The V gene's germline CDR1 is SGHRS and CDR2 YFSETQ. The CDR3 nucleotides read TGCGCCAGCAGCTTCCAGCCAGCCAGCACAGATACGCAGTATTTT. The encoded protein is CASSFQPASTDTQYF.

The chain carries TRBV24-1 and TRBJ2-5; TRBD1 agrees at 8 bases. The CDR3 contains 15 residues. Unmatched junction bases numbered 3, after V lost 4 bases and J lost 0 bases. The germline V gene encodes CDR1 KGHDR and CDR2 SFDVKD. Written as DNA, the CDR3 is TGTGCCACCAGTGACCGGACAGGGTACCAAGAGACCCAGTACTTC. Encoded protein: CATSDRTGYQETQYF.

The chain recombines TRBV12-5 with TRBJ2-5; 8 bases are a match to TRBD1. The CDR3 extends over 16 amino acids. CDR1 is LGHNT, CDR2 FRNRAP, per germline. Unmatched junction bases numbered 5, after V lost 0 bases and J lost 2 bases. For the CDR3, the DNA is TGTGCTAGTGGTTTGGTACTAGGGACAGGTCAAGAGACCCAGTACTTC. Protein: CASGLVLGTGQETQYF. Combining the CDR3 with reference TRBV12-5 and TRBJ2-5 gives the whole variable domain DARVTQTPRHKVTEMGQEVTMRCQPILGHNTVFWYRQTMMQGLELLAYFRNRAPLDDSGMPKDRFSAEMPDATLATLKIQPSEPRDSAVYFCASGLVLGTGQETQYFGPGTRLLVL.

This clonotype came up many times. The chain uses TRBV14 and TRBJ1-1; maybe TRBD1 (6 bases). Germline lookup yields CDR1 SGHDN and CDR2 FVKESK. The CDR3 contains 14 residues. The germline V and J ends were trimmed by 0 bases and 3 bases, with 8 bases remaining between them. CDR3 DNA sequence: TGTGCCAGCAGCCAAGAACAGGGAGACACTGAAGCTTTCTTT. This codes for CASSQEQGDTEAFF. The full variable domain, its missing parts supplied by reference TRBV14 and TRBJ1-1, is EAGVTQFPSHSVIEKGQTVTLRCDPISGHDNLYWYRRVMGKEIKFLLHFVKESKQDESGMPNNRFLAERTGGTYSTLKVQPAELEDSGVYFCASSQEQGDTEAFFGQGTRLTVV.

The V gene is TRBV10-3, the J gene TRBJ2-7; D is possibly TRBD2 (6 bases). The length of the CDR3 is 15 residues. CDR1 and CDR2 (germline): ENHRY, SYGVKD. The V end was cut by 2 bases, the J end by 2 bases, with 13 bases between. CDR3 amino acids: CAISEAGLGAYEQYF. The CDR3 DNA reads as TGTGCCATCAGTGAGGCGGGACTGGGAGCCTACGAGCAGTACTTC.

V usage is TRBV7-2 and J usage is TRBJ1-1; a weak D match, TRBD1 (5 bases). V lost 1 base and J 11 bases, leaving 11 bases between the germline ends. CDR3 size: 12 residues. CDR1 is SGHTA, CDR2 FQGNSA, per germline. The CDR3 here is CASSLGQRAAFF. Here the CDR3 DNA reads TGTGCCAGCAGCTTAGGACAGCGGGCGGCTTTCTTT. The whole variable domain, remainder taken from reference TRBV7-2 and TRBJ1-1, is GAGVSQSPSNKVTEKGKDVELRCDPISGHTALYWYRQSLGQGLEFLIYFQGNSAPDKSGLPSDRFSAERTGGSVSTLTIQRTQQEDSAVYLCASSLGQRAAFFGQGTRLTVV.

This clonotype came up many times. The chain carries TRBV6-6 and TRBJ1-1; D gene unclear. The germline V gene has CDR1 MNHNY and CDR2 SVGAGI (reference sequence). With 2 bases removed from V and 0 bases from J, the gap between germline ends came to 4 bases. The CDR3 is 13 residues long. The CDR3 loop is CASSYVLNTEAFF. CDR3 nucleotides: TGTGCCAGCAGTTACGTGTTGAACACTGAAGCTTTCTTT.

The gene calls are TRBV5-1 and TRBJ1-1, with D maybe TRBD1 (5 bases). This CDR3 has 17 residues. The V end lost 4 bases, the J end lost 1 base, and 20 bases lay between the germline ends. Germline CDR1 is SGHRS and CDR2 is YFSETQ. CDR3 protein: CASSPGIGLLGNTEAFF. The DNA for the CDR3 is TGCGCCAGCAGCCCAGGGATCGGACTGTTGGGGAACACTGAAGCTTTCTTT. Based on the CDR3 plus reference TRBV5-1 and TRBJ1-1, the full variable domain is KAGVTQTPRYLIKTRGQQVTLSCSPISGHRSVSWYQQTPGQGLQFLFEYFSETQRNKGNFPGRFSGRQFSNSRSEMNVSTLELGDSALYLCASSPGIGLLGNTEAFFGQGTRLTVV.